The rows below give T cell receptor beta chains drawn from one sample of a study of blood T cell repertoires in COVID-19. The assay was immunoSEQ multiplex PCR, and TCRdb's table has in-frame clones only and misses some. The top ten hold about 8.6% of the sample, which has roughly 300,000 clones, approximately 86% seen once. Sequenced input: peripheral blood. These receptors all come from a man aged 18-30 years with active or convalescent COVID-19. Each CDR3 is given with its conserved first and last residue. The D gene is left open where the match is weak. Not all rows give a size; the values are once, few, many and, for expanded clones, a class.

CDR3: CASSYIAGGESKNIQYF; DNA: TGTGCCAGCAGTTACATAGCGGGGGGCGAGTCCAAAAACATTCAGTACTTC; D: TRBD2; V: TRBV5-6; size: -; J: TRBJ2-4
CDR3: CASSPWDRPYEQYF; DNA: TGTGCCAGCAGCCCCTGGGACAGGCCCTACGAGCAGTACTTC; D: TRBD1; V: TRBV5-5; size: -; J: TRBJ2-7
CDR3: CASSLRQGRREAFF; DNA: TGTGCCAGCAGCTTACGACAGGGGCGCAGGGAAGCTTTCTTT; D: TRBD1; V: TRBV11-2; size: -; J: TRBJ1-1
CDR3: CASSLLAGRPEQFF; DNA: TGTGCCAGCAGCTTACTAGCGGGACGGCCTGAGCAGTTCTTC; D: TRBD2; V: TRBV11-1; size: -; J: TRBJ2-1
CDR3: CASSQDTGHSASNTIYF; DNA: TGCGCCAGCAGCCAAGATACTGGACATTCAGCTTCAAACACCATATATTTT; D: -; V: TRBV4-3; size: once; J: TRBJ1-3
CDR3: CASSELVGPSEQFF; DNA: TGTGCCAGCAGTGAATTGGTGGGGCCTAGTGAGCAGTTCTTC; D: -; V: TRBV2; size: -; J: TRBJ2-1
CDR3: CAISEPQGAGIGGYTF; DNA: TGTGCCATCAGTGAGCCCCAGGGGGCGGGAATTGGTGGCTACACCTTC; D: TRBD1; V: TRBV10-3; size: -; J: TRBJ1-2
CDR3: CATSARGGTGELFF; DNA: TGTGCCACCAGTGCGAGGGGGGGCACCGGGGAGCTGTTTTTT; D: -; V: TRBV24-1; size: -; J: TRBJ2-2
CDR3: CASSPPHGLQNTDTQYF; DNA: TGTGCCAGCAGCCCGCCCCACGGACTACAAAACACAGATACGCAGTATTTT; D: -; V: TRBV7-6; size: -; J: TRBJ2-3
CDR3: CASSWTGGAGNTIYF; DNA: TGTGCCAGCAGCTGGACAGGGGGCGCTGGAAACACCATATATTTT; D: TRBD1; V: TRBV5-4; size: -; J: TRBJ1-3
CDR3: CASSYGGATDTQYF; DNA: TGTGCCAGCAGTTACGGGGGGGCCACAGATACGCAGTATTTT; D: -; V: TRBV6-2/TRBV6-3; size: -; J: TRBJ2-3
CDR3: CASSQTGYNEQFF; DNA: TGCGCCAGCAGCCAGACAGGCTACAATGAGCAGTTCTTC; D: -; V: TRBV4-3; size: -; J: TRBJ2-1
CDR3: CASSLGQAGGANVLTF; DNA: TGTGCCAGCTCACTGGGACAGGCGGGCGGGGCCAACGTCCTGACTTTC; D: TRBD1; V: TRBV18; size: few; J: TRBJ2-6
CDR3: CASSISWREYEQYF; DNA: TGTGCCAGTAGTATCTCGTGGAGGGAATACGAGCAGTACTTC; D: -; V: TRBV19; size: -; J: TRBJ2-7
CDR3: CSASSTTDYNQPQHF; DNA: TGCAGTGCTAGTTCCACGACAGATTACAATCAGCCCCAGCATTTT; D: -; V: TRBV20-1; size: -; J: TRBJ1-5
CDR3: CASSARQGAGNWALEKLFF; DNA: TGTGCCAGCAGCGCGAGACAGGGGGCAGGCAATTGGGCTCTCGAAAAACTGTTTTTT; D: TRBD1; V: TRBV7-9; size: -; J: TRBJ1-4
CDR3: CASSYSRDSYGYTF; DNA: TGTGCCAGCAGTTATTCCCGGGACAGCTATGGCTACACCTTC; D: TRBD1; V: TRBV6-5; size: -; J: TRBJ1-2
CDR3: CASSTHRGGNQPQHF; DNA: TGTGCCAGCAGCACCCACAGGGGCGGCAATCAGCCCCAGCATTTT; D: TRBD1; V: TRBV3-1/TRBV3-2; size: -; J: TRBJ1-5
CDR3: CATSSYGGGNEQFF; DNA: TGTGCCACCAGTAGCTACGGGGGGGGTAATGAGCAGTTCTTC; D: TRBD2; V: TRBV24-1; size: -; J: TRBJ2-1
CDR3: CASREYRGDGYTF; DNA: TGTGCCAGCAGGGAGTACAGGGGTGATGGCTACACCTTC; D: TRBD1; V: TRBV2; size: -; J: TRBJ1-2
CDR3: CASSSGLNQPQHF; DNA: TGTGCCAGCAGTTCAGGGCTTAATCAGCCCCAGCATTTT; D: -; V: TRBV6-6; size: -; J: TRBJ1-5
CDR3: CAISRQGTDTQYF; DNA: TGTGCCATCAGCCGACAGGGCACAGATACGCAGTATTTT; D: -; V: TRBV10-3; size: -; J: TRBJ2-3
CDR3: CATGTAYYNEQFF; DNA: TGTGCCACCGGGACAGCCTATTACAATGAGCAGTTCTTC; D: TRBD1; V: TRBV27; size: -; J: TRBJ2-1
CDR3: CASSESLGGATDTQYF; DNA: TGCGCCAGCAGTGAGTCGCTGGGTGGGGCTACAGATACGCAGTATTTT; D: -; V: TRBV10-1; size: -; J: TRBJ2-3
CDR3: CASSLKRGGSDTQYF; DNA: TGTGCCAGCAGCTTAAAGCGGGGGGGCTCAGATACGCAGTATTTT; D: TRBD2; V: TRBV7-3; size: -; J: TRBJ2-3
CDR3: CASSPPAGEGKNIQYF; DNA: TGTGCCAGCAGCCCCCCAGCGGGGGAAGGCAAAAACATTCAGTACTTC; D: TRBD2; V: TRBV3-1/TRBV3-2; size: -; J: TRBJ2-4
CDR3: CASSSRWGGAFSEQFF; DNA: TGTGCCAGCAGCTCCAGGTGGGGGGGGGCGTTTAGTGAGCAGTTCTTC; D: -; V: TRBV7-6; size: -; J: TRBJ2-1
CDR3: CASSLGHNYEQYF; DNA: TGTGCCAGCAGTTTAGGACATAACTACGAGCAGTACTTC; D: -; V: TRBV12-3/TRBV12-4; size: once; J: TRBJ2-7
CDR3: CASSVLDRGNSPLHF; DNA: TGTGCCAGCAGTGTTCTGGACAGGGGTAATTCACCCCTCCACTTT; D: TRBD1; V: TRBV2; size: few; J: TRBJ1-6
CDR3: CASSLVGTHTTNEKLFF; DNA: TGTGCCAGCAGCTTGGTAGGGACACACACAACTAATGAAAAACTGTTTTTT; D: -; V: TRBV5-5; size: -; J: TRBJ1-4
CDR3: CASSEAARTAAYEQYF; DNA: TGTGCCAGCAGTGAAGCTGCCCGGACAGCAGCCTACGAGCAGTACTTC; D: -; V: TRBV2; size: -; J: TRBJ2-7
CDR3: CASSVQRGEAADTQYF; DNA: TGTGCCAGCAGCGTGCAGCGGGGTGAGGCCGCAGATACGCAGTATTTT; D: TRBD2; V: TRBV13; size: -; J: TRBJ2-3
CDR3: CASSLGTGWVDTYEQYF; DNA: TGTGCCAGCAGCTTGGGGACAGGGTGGGTTGATACTTACGAGCAGTACTTC; D: TRBD1; V: TRBV5-6; size: -; J: TRBJ2-7
CDR3: CASSFSSGVSYNEQFF; DNA: TGTGCCAGCAGTTTCTCTAGCGGGGTCTCCTACAATGAGCAGTTCTTC; D: TRBD2; V: TRBV27; size: -; J: TRBJ2-1
CDR3: CATSREAPRIYYEQYF; DNA: TGTGCCACCAGCAGAGAGGCCCCCCGTATATACTACGAGCAGTACTTC; D: -; V: TRBV15; size: -; J: TRBJ2-7
CDR3: CASSLAFLAGSTDTQYF; DNA: TGTGCCAGCAGCTTAGCTTTTCTAGCGGGGAGCACAGATACGCAGTATTTT; D: TRBD2; V: TRBV7-9; size: -; J: TRBJ2-3
CDR3: CASSPDLEDTQYF; DNA: TGCGCCAGCAGCCCAGATTTAGAAGATACGCAGTATTTT; D: -; V: TRBV4-1; size: -; J: TRBJ2-3
CDR3: CASSYNRGSGNTIYF; DNA: TGTGCCAGCAGTTACAACAGGGGGAGTGGAAACACCATATATTTT; D: TRBD1; V: TRBV6-5; size: -; J: TRBJ1-3
CDR3: CASSAPGQGRDGYTF; DNA: TGTGCCAGCAGCGCCCCGGGACAGGGTAGGGATGGCTACACCTTC; D: TRBD1; V: TRBV9; size: once; J: TRBJ1-2
CDR3: CASSLEEGRGGGNQPQHF; DNA: TGTGCCAGCAGCTTGGAAGAGGGCAGGGGAGGGGGCAATCAGCCCCAGCATTTT; D: -; V: TRBV5-8; size: -; J: TRBJ1-5
CDR3: CASRHPTGANTGELFF; DNA: TGTGCCAGCAGGCATCCGACAGGGGCGAACACCGGGGAGCTGTTTTTT; D: TRBD1; V: TRBV7-2; size: -; J: TRBJ2-2